One sample yielded the 30 T cell receptor beta chains listed below, sequenced in a study of OX40 agonist ivuxolimab in advanced cancers. Libraries were prepared by immunoSEQ multiplex PCR; TCRdb keeps only in-frame clonotypes and omits some of them. The repertoire holds some 52,000 clones, with approximately 80% as singletons. Sequencing was performed on CD4+ or CD8+ T cells sorted from blood, taken in a trial of the OX40 agonist ivuxolimab. The source of these receptors is an adult with an advanced solid tumor such as melanoma, head and neck, liver or kidney cancer.

The V call is TRBV19, the J call TRBJ2-1; 7 nucleotides agree with TRBD1. The CDR3 sequence is 14 residues long. Germline CDR1 is LNHDA and CDR2 is SQIVND (reference sequence). V gave up 4 bases and J gave up 8 bases; unmatched junction bases: 8. CDR3 coding DNA: TGTGCCAGTAGTACCTTACAGGGGACGGATGAGCAGTTCTTC. It encodes CASSTLQGTDEQFF.

The chain recombines TRBV5-4 with TRBJ1-5; 8 positions match TRBD1. The CDR3 extends over 16 amino acids. V dropped 4 bases and J dropped 1; count of bases not matched to a gene: 7. Germline CDR1 and CDR2: SGHNT and YYREEE (reference sequence). CDR3 loop: CASSQGTGLSNQPQHF. The CDR3 coding sequence is TGTGCCAGCAGCCAAGGGACAGGCTTAAGCAATCAGCCCCAGCATTTT.

The J gene is TRBJ2-7, the V gene TRBV11-2; D is undetermined. Trimming cost V 2 bases and J 3 bases, with 8 bases left between them. The CDR3 is made up of 13 amino acids. Germline V gives CDR1 SGHAT, CDR2 FQNNGV. CDR3 nucleotide sequence: TGTGCCAGCAGCTTACAGGTGAACTACGAGCAGTACTTC. Its protein is CASSLQVNYEQYF.

This chain links TRBV2 with TRBJ1-1; D is uncertain. Germline CDR1 and CDR2: SNHLY and FYNNEI. V was trimmed by 4 bases and J by 3 bases, leaving 6 bases between them. The CDR3 totals 12 residues. The CDR3 DNA sequence: TGTGCCAGCAGTGTATTACACACTGAAGCTTTCTTT. Its translation is CASSVLHTEAFF.

This chain joins TRBV14 and TRBJ1-1; D remains ambiguous. Germline CDR1 SGHDN, CDR2 FVKESK. This CDR3 contains 13 residues. V was trimmed by 6 bases and J by 0 bases, leaving 8 bases between them. CDR3 nucleotides: TGTGCCAGCAGACCCGCTTTGAACACTGAAGCTTTCTTT. Amino acids: CASRPALNTEAFF.

This chain connects TRBV12-5 to TRBJ2-3, with TRBD1 matching over 9 bases. The J segment lost 5 bases and the V segment lost 1 base, leaving 4 bases of the junction unmatched. The germline V gene has CDR1 LGHNT and CDR2 FRNRAP. This CDR3 region has 15 residues. This CDR3 is CASGLGQGDGDTQYF. CDR3 coding DNA: TGTGCTAGTGGTTTGGGACAGGGGGATGGAGATACGCAGTATTTT.

About this clone: The identical CDR3 is also encoded by other nucleotide sequences in the sample. The chain combines TRBV7-9 with TRBJ2-7; D is ambiguous. Germline V gene lookup returns CDR1 SEHNR and CDR2 FQNEAQ (reference sequence). Trimming cost V 0 bases and J 0 bases, with 6 bases left between them. The CDR3 is made up of 14 amino acids. The CDR3 here is CASSLAGTSYEQYF. CDR3 bases: TGTGCCAGCAGCTTAGCAGGAACCTCCTACGAGCAGTACTTC.

This sequence joins TRBV16 and TRBJ2-4; no reliable D call. Germline CDR1 and CDR2: KGHSY and FQNENV. The CDR3 contains 15 residues. The V gene lost 2 bases and the J gene lost 0 bases, with 8 bases spanning the gap. CDR3: CASSQDIVAKNIQYF. The DNA of the CDR3 is TGTGCCAGCAGCCAAGACATCGTAGCCAAAAACATTCAGTACTTC.

V and J are TRBV4-2 and TRBJ2-2; 9 bases fit TRBD1. Germline CDR1 and CDR2: LGHNA and YNFKEQ. The CDR3 consists of 16 residues. The J segment lost 5 bases and the V segment lost 3 bases, leaving 7 bases of the junction unmatched. The CDR3 protein is CASSHPGQGLTGELFF. CDR3 bases: TGTGCCAGCAGCCACCCGGGACAGGGTCTAACCGGGGAGCTGTTTTTT.

The chain employs TRBV11-2 and TRBJ2-1, with 7 bases identical to TRBD2. V trimming: 4 bases; J trimming: 15 bases; junction bases outside the gene matches: 9. CDR1 SGHAT and CDR2 FQNNGV come from the germline V gene. CDR3 length equals 12 residues. The CDR3: CASSSQAGRLFF. CDR3 nucleotides: TGTGCCAGCAGCTCCCAAGCGGGGCGGTTGTTCTTC.

This chain joins TRBV4-2 and TRBJ2-2; 11 bases line up with TRBD1. J was trimmed by 4 bases and V by 0 bases; bases with no gene match: 7. There are 18 residues in the CDR3. The germline CDR1 and CDR2 sequences are LGHNA and YNFKEQ. Here the CDR3 reads CASSQEGRTGGITGELFF. As DNA, the CDR3 is TGTGCCAGCAGCCAAGAAGGGAGGACAGGGGGCATCACCGGGGAGCTGTTTTTT.

This chain links TRBV30 with TRBJ2-3, with 8 nucleotides matching TRBD2. The J segment lost 2 bases and the V segment lost 5 bases, leaving 6 bases of the junction unmatched. The CDR3 has 14 amino acids. Germline CDR1 GTSNPN, CDR2 SVGIG (reference sequence). CDR3: CAWGTGGSTDTQYF. CDR3 nucleotide sequence: TGTGCCTGGGGGACGGGGGGGTCCACAGATACGCAGTATTTT.

The chain joins TRBV4-2 to TRBJ2-7, with 9 bases that match TRBD1. The CDR3 contains 15 residues. The germline gives CDR1 LGHNA, CDR2 YNFKEQ. Trimming took 0 bases from V and 3 from J; bases not matched to a gene: 3. CDR3 in amino acids: CASSQEGQGNYEQYF. Written as DNA, the CDR3 is TGTGCCAGCAGCCAAGAGGGACAGGGAAACTACGAGCAGTACTTC.

The chain couples TRBV5-1 to TRBJ1-2; possibly TRBD1 for D (5 bases). The CDR3 extends over 13 amino acids. Trimming cost V 0 bases and J 6 bases, with 9 bases left between them. Germline V gene lookup returns CDR1 SGHRS and CDR2 YFSETQ. CDR3 coding DNA: TGCGCCAGCAGCTTGGCGCAGGGCGATGGCTACACCTTC. This codes for CASSLAQGDGYTF.

CDR3 sequence: CASSQSDSPGYNEQFF. CDR3 DNA: TGCGCCAGCAGTCAATCGGATTCGCCAGGGTACAATGAGCAGTTCTTC. This chain links TRBV23-1 with TRBJ2-1; possible D gene TRBD1, 5 bases. TRBV23-1 is known as an ORF, though its function is uncertain. CDR3 length: 16 residues. Between the trimmed V and J ends, which lost 0 bases and 4 bases, there was a span of 13 bases.

The V and J genes are TRBV5-1 and TRBJ2-5; 10 nucleotides align to TRBD1. After removal of 5 bases from V and 4 bases from J, the junction contained 11 bases not matched to a gene. The CDR3 is 16 amino acids. CDR1 and CDR2 from the germline V gene are SGHRS and YFSETQ. CDR3 coding DNA: TGCGCCAGCAGAGACGCCAGGGGACAGGGGAGAGAGACCCAGTACTTC. It specifies CASRDARGQGRETQYF. Together with reference TRBV5-1 and TRBJ2-5, the CDR3 gives the full variable domain: KAGVTQTPRYLIKTRGQQVTLSCSPISGHRSVSWYQQTPGQGLQFLFEYFSETQRNKGNFPGRFSGRQFSNSRSEMNVSTLELGDSALYLCASRDARGQGRETQYFGPGTRLLVL.

The chain is built from TRBV27 and TRBJ1-6; D is unclear. The germline gives CDR1 MNHEY, CDR2 SMNVEV (reference sequence). The CDR3 runs to 16 residues. V lost 2 bases and J lost 0, with 8 bases in between. CDR3 amino acids: CASSLRVSSYNSPLHF. DNA for the CDR3: TGTGCCAGCAGTTTACGAGTCAGCTCCTATAATTCACCCCTCCACTTT.

A note on this clone: The identical CDR3 is also encoded by other nucleotide sequences in the sample. V is TRBV5-1 and J is TRBJ2-5, with D possibly TRBD2 on 5 matching bases. The CDR3 has 13 amino acids. The V end was cut by 2 bases, the J end by 5 bases, with 10 bases between. Germline CDR1 reads SGHRS; CDR2 reads YFSETQ. CDR3 amino acids: CASSFEGSETQYF. CDR3 nucleotide sequence: TGCGCCAGCAGCTTCGAGGGATCGGAGACCCAGTACTTC. Full variable domain (outside the CDR3, taken from reference TRBV5-1 and TRBJ2-5): KAGVTQTPRYLIKTRGQQVTLSCSPISGHRSVSWYQQTPGQGLQFLFEYFSETQRNKGNFPGRFSGRQFSNSRSEMNVSTLELGDSALYLCASSFEGSETQYFGPGTRLLVL.

This chain joins TRBV27 and TRBJ1-4, with D hard to call. Trimming took 8 bases from V and 3 from J, leaving 13 bases between them. This CDR3 contains 14 residues. Per germline, CDR1 MNHEY and CDR2 SMNVEV (reference sequence). The CDR3 here is CASCARYPNEKLFF. Written as DNA, the CDR3 is TGTGCCAGCTGTGCTAGGTACCCTAATGAAAAACTGTTTTTT.

This chain joins TRBV7-9 and TRBJ1-1; 8 nucleotides align to TRBD1. The germline V gene encodes CDR1 SEHNR and CDR2 FQNEAQ (reference sequence). The CDR3 is 15 residues long. Unmatched junction bases numbered 6, after V lost 5 bases and J lost 1 base. CDR3 sequence reads: CASSPGQGSNTEAFF. The DNA of the CDR3 is TGTGCCAGCAGCCCCGGACAGGGTTCGAACACTGAAGCTTTCTTT.

The J gene is TRBJ2-2, the V gene TRBV10-3, with 8 bases that match TRBD1. The CDR3 sequence is 15 residues long. V was pared by 11 bases and J by 0 bases, with 8 bases of the junction left unmatched. The germline CDR1 and CDR2 sequences are ENHRY and SYGVKD. The CDR3 sequence is CAVRTGPTNTGELFF. As DNA, the CDR3 is TGTGCCGTCCGGACAGGGCCTACGAACACCGGGGAGCTGTTTTTT.

V usage is TRBV11-3 and J usage is TRBJ2-5; a possible D gene is TRBD1 (6 bases). The CDR3 totals 13 residues. Germline V gene lookup returns CDR1 SGHNT and CDR2 YENEEA. Between the trimmed V and J ends, which lost 8 bases and 0 bases, there was a span of 10 bases. The CDR3 spells CASSRGYQETQYF. The CDR3 coding sequence is TGTGCCAGCTCCAGGGGCTACCAAGAGACCCAGTACTTC.

The chain carries TRBV5-1 and TRBJ2-5; 7 bases align to TRBD1. This CDR3 has 15 amino acids. V shed 2 bases and J 3 bases; nucleotides not matched to a gene: 7. The germline V gene encodes CDR1 SGHRS and CDR2 YFSETQ. CDR3 bases: TGCGCCAGCAGCTTACAGGGGCGCGTAGAAGAGACCCAGTACTTC. This encodes CASSLQGRVEETQYF.

The CDR3 nucleotides are TGTGCCAGCAGGCGTGGCGGGGGGGCCCAAGAGACCCAGTACTTC. It translates to CASRRGGGAQETQYF. The rearrangement links TRBV2 to TRBJ2-5; 9 positions match TRBD2. After removal of 6 bases from V and 1 base from J, the junction contained 6 bases not matched to a gene. CDR3 length equals 15 residues. Germline CDR1 reads SNHLY; CDR2 reads FYNNEI.

The chain links TRBV7-9 to TRBJ2-7; 7 bases are shared with TRBD2. CDR3 length: 13 residues. The V segment lost 11 bases and the J segment 2 bases; nucleotides outside the gene matches: 9. The germline CDR1 and CDR2 sequences are SEHNR and FQNEAQ (reference sequence). CDR3 nucleotide sequence: TGTGCCGGCAAAGTGGGGGGGACCTACGAGCAGTACTTC. Translated, it gives CAGKVGGTYEQYF.

This CDR3 is CASIAGGLGGFYEQYF. The CDR3 nucleotides are TGTGCCAGCATCGCAGGCGGGTTGGGGGGCTTCTACGAGCAGTACTTC. The V gene is TRBV7-2, the J gene TRBJ2-5; D is possibly TRBD1 or TRBD2 (6 bases each). The J call is uncertain, as TRBJ2-7 better fits the DNA end. Germline lookup yields CDR1 SGHTA and CDR2 FQGNSA. This CDR3 has 16 amino acids.

The genes are TRBV30 and TRBJ1-4; 9 positions match TRBD1. Germline CDR1 and CDR2: GTSNPN and SVGIG (reference sequence). V shed 5 bases and J 5 bases; nucleotides not matched to a gene: 0. This CDR3 is built from 12 residues. CDR3 sequence (DNA): TGTGCCTGGGGACAGGGGAATGAAAAACTGTTTTTT. Its protein is CAWGQGNEKLFF.

V is TRBV5-1 and J is TRBJ2-5; 7 nucleotides agree with TRBD1. V gave up 0 bases and J gave up 5 bases; unmatched junction bases: 4. The CDR3 is 14 residues long. CDR1 and CDR2 from the germline V gene are SGHRS and YFSETQ. The CDR3 loop is CASSLGQGSETQYF. CDR3 coding DNA: TGCGCCAGCAGCTTGGGACAGGGCAGCGAGACCCAGTACTTC.

This sequence joins TRBV5-1 and TRBJ2-2, with D perhaps matching TRBD2 (5 bases). Trimming left V 1 base short and J 5 bases short, with 9 bases between. Per germline, CDR1 SGHRS and CDR2 YFSETQ. The length of the CDR3 is 14 residues. This chain's CDR3 is CASSLTTGTGELFF. In nucleotides, the CDR3 is TGCGCCAGCAGCTTGACCACGGGGACCGGGGAGCTGTTTTTT. Using reference TRBV5-1 and TRBJ2-2 for the parts outside the CDR3, the full variable domain is KAGVTQTPRYLIKTRGQQVTLSCSPISGHRSVSWYQQTPGQGLQFLFEYFSETQRNKGNFPGRFSGRQFSNSRSEMNVSTLELGDSALYLCASSLTTGTGELFFGEGSRLTVL.

J is TRBJ1-2 and V is TRBV7-9; D might be TRBD1 (5 bases). The germline V and J ends were trimmed by 0 bases and 3 bases, with 8 bases remaining between them. The CDR3 is made up of 14 amino acids. Germline V gives CDR1 SEHNR, CDR2 FQNEAQ (reference sequence). CDR3 in DNA: TGTGCCAGCAGCTTAGCCGGGGGTGACTATGGCTACACCTTC. Protein sequence: CASSLAGGDYGYTF.